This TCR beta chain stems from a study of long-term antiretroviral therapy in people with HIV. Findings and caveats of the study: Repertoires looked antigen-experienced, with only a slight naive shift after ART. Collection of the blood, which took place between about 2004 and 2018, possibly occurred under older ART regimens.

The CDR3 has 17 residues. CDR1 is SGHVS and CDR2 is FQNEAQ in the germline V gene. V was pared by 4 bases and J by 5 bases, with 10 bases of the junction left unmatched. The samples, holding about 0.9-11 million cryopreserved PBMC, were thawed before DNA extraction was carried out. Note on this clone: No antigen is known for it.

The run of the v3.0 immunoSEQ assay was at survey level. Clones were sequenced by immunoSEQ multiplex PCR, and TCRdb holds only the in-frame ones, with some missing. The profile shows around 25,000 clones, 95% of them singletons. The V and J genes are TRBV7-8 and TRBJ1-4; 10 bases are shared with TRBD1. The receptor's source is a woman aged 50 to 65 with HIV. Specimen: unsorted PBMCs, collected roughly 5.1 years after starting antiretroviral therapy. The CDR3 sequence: CASSSYVLGQGNEKLFF. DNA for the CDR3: TGTGCCAGCAGCTCCTACGTTTTGGGACAGGGGAATGAAAAACTGTTTTTT.